The sequence of this TCR beta chain was determined in a study of CD8+CD57+ T cells in acquired aplastic anemia. This CDR3 comprises 16 residues. Germline CDR1 reads SEHNR; CDR2 reads FQNEAQ (reference sequence). The template for TCR beta VDJ and CDR3 sequence profiling was genomic DNA. TCRdb redid the calling of the reads with MiXCR, one entry per CDR3 protein. The data hold 120,000 or so distinct CDR3 sequences, with approximately 36% observed a single time. Patients chosen for sequencing had shown CD8+CD57+ cell expansion by flow cytometry. This clonotype has a single count. A read error may produce the germline difference seen at one junction end.

The sequenced sample consisted of sorted CD4+, CD8+, or CD8+CD57+ T cells (not recorded which) from PBMCs. The chain joins TRBV7-9 to TRBJ2-5; 8 bases align to TRBD1. This TCR was sampled from a human donor with aplastic anemia. CDR3 in amino acids: CASSQVDRGLQETQYF. CDR3 nucleotide sequence: TGCGCCAGCAGCCAAGTCGACAGGGGTCTCCAAGAGACCCAGTACTTC.